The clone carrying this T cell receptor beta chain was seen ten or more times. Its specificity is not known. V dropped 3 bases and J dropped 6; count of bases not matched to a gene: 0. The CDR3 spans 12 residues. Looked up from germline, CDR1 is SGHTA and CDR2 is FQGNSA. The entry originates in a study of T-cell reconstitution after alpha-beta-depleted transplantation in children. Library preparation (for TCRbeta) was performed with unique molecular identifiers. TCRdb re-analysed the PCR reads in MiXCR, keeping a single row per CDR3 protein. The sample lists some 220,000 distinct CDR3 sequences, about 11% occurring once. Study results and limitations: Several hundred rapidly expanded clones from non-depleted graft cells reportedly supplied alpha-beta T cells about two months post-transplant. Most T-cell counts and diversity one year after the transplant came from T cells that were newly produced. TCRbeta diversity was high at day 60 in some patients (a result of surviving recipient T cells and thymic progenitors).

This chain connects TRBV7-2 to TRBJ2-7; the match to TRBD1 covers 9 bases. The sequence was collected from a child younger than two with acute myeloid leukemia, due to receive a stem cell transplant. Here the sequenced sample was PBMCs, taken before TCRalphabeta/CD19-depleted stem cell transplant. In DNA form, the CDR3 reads TGTGCCAGCAGCTTGACAGGGGGCGAGCAGTACTTC. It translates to CASSLTGGEQYF.